This T cell receptor beta chain was found in a study of blood T cell repertoires in COVID-19. Study overall: Samples came from the United States, Italy and Spain, spanning acute and convalescent COVID-19. PBMCs, B-cell-depleted T cells, or T cells provided the cDNA or gDNA that made up the material.

The Seattle patients, enrolled during active infection, were followed longitudinally. In the authors' workflow: Researchers report that nucleated cell counts were estimated from reference gene primer amplification. Generated by immunoSEQ multiplex PCR, the TCRdb table keeps only in-frame clones and is missing some. V, J and clone size are those of that table, while D and trimming were read from the DNA. The sample contains 410,000 or so clones, approximately 90% of which appear only once. Trimming removed 0 bases at V and 4 bases at J, with 12 bases between. CDR3 length equals 15 residues. Looked up from germline, CDR1 is SGDLS and CDR2 is YYNGEE.

The sequencing input was peripheral blood. The chain couples TRBV9 to TRBJ2-3, with D possibly TRBD1 on 5 matching bases. The clonotype was recovered from a woman aged 40 to 55 with COVID-19, enrolled during active disease. CDR3 sequence reads: CASSVAQDGADTQYF. CDR3 in DNA: TGTGCCAGCAGCGTAGCACAGGATGGGGCAGATACGCAGTATTTT.